These T cell receptor beta chains were read from a single sample in a study of shared clonotypes between healthy human individuals. Data came from immunoSEQ multiplex PCR; TCRdb stores just in-frame clones and leaves some out. Found here are just over 2,000,000 clones, roughly 94% of them singletons; the top ten hold 0.13%. Specimen: naive CD4+ T cells sorted from blood. The source is a man between 18 and 35 years old in good health. CDR3s leave out the opening cysteine and the closing phenylalanine or tryptophan.

10,TRBV29-1,TRBJ2-5,SVGTQTQTQY
12,TRBV6-6,TRBJ2-1,ASKTDRPYNEQF
14,TRBV5-1,TRBJ2-5,ASSLQPIGAGETQY
11,TRBV29-1,TRBJ1-1,SVSDGRNTEAF
13,TRBV6-1,TRBJ1-3,ASSGARLTLNTIY
13,TRBV28,TRBJ2-1,ASSLKFRGWDEQF
14,TRBV25-1,TRBJ1-4,ASSETPGATNEKLF
9,TRBV7-2,TRBJ2-3,ASSPGQGQV
11,TRBV30,TRBJ1-4,AWTPGTKEKLF
11,TRBV6-1,TRBJ2-2,ASVGWSTGELF
15,TRBV5-1,TRBJ2-3,AGSALGQGRVTDTQY
13,TRBV14,TRBJ2-3,ASSQAGVGADTQY
11,TRBV27,TRBJ1-2,ASSLDRFGGYT
13,TRBV7-9,TRBJ2-6,ASSTDRSGANVLT
14,TRBV6-1,TRBJ2-5,ASSAGQGVGKETQY
14,TRBV5-1,TRBJ2-7,ASSLRDRGTSYEQY
12,TRBV19,TRBJ1-5,ASSIQGGNQPQH
12,TRBV9,TRBJ1-2,ASGQGPGWYGYT
12,TRBV7-8,TRBJ2-7,ASSLGLAPYEQY
11,TRBV7-9,TRBJ1-1,ASSSTGYTEAF
13,TRBV18,TRBJ2-7,ASSTSGVDTYEQY
12,TRBV5-1,TRBJ1-6,ASSLVGYNSPLH
13,TRBV11-2,TRBJ2-1,ASRPLAGNYNEQF
12,TRBV9,TRBJ2-1,ASSSGLFTDEQF
11,TRBV2,TRBJ2-5,ASRAGGQETQY
12,TRBV15,TRBJ1-5,ATSRDGGGQPQH
13,TRBV18,TRBJ2-7,ASSQPGLAGEEQY
12,TRBV7-2,TRBJ2-7,ASSLGGLTYEQY
10,TRBV6-6,TRBJ1-5,ASSFGDQPQH
12,TRBV5-1,TRBJ1-6,ASSLHVGDSPLH
9,TRBV5-1,TRBJ2-1,ASSSTQEQF
13,TRBV2,TRBJ2-2,ASTRDSRWTGELF
12,TRBV7-9,TRBJ2-7,ASSFAGALWEQY
12,TRBV7-9,TRBJ2-7,ASSLEGLSYEQY
14,TRBV4-2,TRBJ1-5,ASSQDRGGLGQPQH
12,TRBV11-2,TRBJ1-3,ASSRQVSGNTIY
12,TRBV5-1,TRBJ2-3,ASSLFVETDTQY